This T cell receptor (beta chain) is from a study of blood T cell repertoires in COVID-19. Study-wide context: COVID-19 samples, acute and convalescent, were from the United States, Italy and Spain. Sources were T cells, B-cell-depleted T cells, or PBMCs; the material itself was cDNA or gDNA.

Those who participated ranged in age from roughly 18 to 89 years and resided in under 25 US areas. Original processing methods: Estimation of nucleated cell counts relied on the amplification of reference gene primers. Repertoires were generated with immunoSEQ multiplex PCR, while TCRdb's copy carries only in-frame clones and drops some. The V and J calls and clone size are taken from that table; D and trimming were inferred from the DNA. The sample contains fewer than 200,000 clones, 80% to 90% of which appear only once. Germline values: CDR1 MNHEY, CDR2 SVGAGI. V lost 8 bases and J lost 5; bases outside the gene matches: 2. The CDR3 length is 11 residues.

This clonotype was obtained from a woman aged 18-29 years who had recovered from COVID-19. Sequencing was done on a sample of PBMCs or T cells enriched from blood (not recorded which). The V call is TRBV6-5, the J call TRBJ2-5; 7 nucleotides agree with TRBD2. CDR3 coding DNA: TGTGCCAGCGGGGGGGGTGAGACCCAGTACTTC. The encoded protein is CASGGGETQYF.